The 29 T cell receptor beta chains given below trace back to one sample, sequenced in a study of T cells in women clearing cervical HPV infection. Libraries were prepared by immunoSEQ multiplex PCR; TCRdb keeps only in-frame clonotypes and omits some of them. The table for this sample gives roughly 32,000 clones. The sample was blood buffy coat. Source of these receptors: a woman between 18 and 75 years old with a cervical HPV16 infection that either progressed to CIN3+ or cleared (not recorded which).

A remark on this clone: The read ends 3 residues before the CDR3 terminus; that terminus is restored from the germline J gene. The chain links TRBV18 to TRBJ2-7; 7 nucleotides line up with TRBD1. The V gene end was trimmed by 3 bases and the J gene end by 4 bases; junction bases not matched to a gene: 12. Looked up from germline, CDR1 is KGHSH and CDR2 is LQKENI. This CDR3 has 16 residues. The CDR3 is CASSPDSQGGPYEQYF. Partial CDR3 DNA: TGTGCCAGCTCACCGGACTCTCAAGGGGGCCCGTACGAG.

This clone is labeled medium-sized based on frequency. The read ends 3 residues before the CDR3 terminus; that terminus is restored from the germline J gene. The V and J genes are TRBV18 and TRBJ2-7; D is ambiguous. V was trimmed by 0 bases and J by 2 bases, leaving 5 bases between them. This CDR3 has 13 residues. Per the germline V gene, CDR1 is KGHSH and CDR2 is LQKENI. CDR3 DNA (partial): TGTGCCAGCTCACCACCCCAGACCTACGAG. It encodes CASSPPQTYE. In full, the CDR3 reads CASSPPQTYEQYF. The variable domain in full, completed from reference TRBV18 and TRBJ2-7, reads NAGVMQNPRHLVRRRGQEARLRCSPMKGHSHVYWYRQLPEEGLKFMVYLQKENIIDESGMPKERFSAEFPKEGPSILRIQQVVRGDSAAYFCASSPPQTYEQYFGPGTRLTVT.

Here the CDR3 reads CASSSLASTGELFF. Incomplete CDR3 DNA: TGTGCCAGCAGCTCTCTAGCGAGCACCGGGGAG. The V and J genes are TRBV7-2 and TRBJ2-2; weak D call: TRBD2 (6 bases). The read stops 3 residues short of the end of the CDR3; the missing end is completed from the germline J gene. This CDR3 is 14 amino acids long. CDR1 is SGHTA and CDR2 is FQGNSA in the germline V gene. Trimming took 4 bases from V and 4 from J, leaving 10 bases between them.

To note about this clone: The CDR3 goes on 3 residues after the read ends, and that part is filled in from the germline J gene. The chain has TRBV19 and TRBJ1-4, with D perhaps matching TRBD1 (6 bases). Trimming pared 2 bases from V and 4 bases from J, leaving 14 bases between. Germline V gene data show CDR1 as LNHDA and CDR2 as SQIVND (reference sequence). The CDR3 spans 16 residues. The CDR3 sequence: CASSISGSRGNEKLFF. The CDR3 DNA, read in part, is TGTGCCAGTAGTATAAGCGGCTCCAGGGGTAATGAAAAA.

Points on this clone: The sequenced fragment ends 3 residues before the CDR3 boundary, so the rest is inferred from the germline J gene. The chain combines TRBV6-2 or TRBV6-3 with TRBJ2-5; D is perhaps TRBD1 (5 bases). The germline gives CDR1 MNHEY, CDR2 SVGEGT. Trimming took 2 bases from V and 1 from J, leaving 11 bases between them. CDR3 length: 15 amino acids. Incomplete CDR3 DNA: TGTGCCAGCAGTTACCGCCCCGACAGCCAAGAGACC. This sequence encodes CASSYRPDSQET. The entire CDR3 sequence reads CASSYRPDSQETQYF.

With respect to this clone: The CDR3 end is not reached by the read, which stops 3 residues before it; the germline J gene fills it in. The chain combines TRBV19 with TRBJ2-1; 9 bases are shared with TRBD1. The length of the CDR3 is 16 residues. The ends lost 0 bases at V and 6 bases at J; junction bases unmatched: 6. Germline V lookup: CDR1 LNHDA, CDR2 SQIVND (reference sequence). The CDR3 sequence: CASSIERLQGANEQFF. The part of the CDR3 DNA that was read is TGTGCCAGTAGTATAGAAAGATTACAGGGGGCCAATGAG.

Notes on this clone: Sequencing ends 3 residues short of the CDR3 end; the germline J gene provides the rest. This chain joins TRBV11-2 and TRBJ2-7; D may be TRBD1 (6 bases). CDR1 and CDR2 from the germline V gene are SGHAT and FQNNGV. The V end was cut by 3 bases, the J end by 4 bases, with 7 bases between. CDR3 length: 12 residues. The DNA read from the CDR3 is TGTGCCAGCAGCTTTCAGGGGTACGAG. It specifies CASSFQGYE. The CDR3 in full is CASSFQGYEQYF.

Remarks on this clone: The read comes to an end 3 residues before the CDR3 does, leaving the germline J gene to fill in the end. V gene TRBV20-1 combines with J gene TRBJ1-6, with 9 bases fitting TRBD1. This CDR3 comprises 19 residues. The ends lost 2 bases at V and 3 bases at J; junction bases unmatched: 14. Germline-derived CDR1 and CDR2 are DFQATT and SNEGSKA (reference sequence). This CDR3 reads CSARLITTGGEIYNSPLHF. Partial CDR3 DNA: TGCAGTGCTAGACTTATCACAACAGGGGGCGAAATCTATAATTCACCC.

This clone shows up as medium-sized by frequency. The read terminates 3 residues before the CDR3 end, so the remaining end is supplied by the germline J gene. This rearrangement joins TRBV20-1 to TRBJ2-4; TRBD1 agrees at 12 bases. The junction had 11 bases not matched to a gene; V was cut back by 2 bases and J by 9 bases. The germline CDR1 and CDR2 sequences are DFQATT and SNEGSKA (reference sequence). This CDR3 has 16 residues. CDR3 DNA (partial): TGCAGTGCTAGAAGGTCGGGACAGGGGGCGGGACTCATT. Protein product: CSARRSGQGAGLI. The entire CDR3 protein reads CSARRSGQGAGLIQYF.

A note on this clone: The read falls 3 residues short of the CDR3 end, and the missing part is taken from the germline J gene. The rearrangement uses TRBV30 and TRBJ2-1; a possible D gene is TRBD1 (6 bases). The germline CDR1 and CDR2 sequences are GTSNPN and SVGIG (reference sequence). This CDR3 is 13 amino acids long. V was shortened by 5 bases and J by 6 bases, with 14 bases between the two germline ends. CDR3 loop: CAWGFNRVNEQFF. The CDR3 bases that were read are TGTGCCTGGGGTTTCAACAGGGTCAATGAG.

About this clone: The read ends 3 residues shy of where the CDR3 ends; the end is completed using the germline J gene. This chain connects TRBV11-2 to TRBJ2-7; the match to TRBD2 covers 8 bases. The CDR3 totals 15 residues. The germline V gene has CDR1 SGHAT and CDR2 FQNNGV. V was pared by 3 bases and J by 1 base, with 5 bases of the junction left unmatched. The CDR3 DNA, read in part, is TGTGCCAGCAGCTTCGCCGGGACTAGTTCCTACGAG. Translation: CASSFAGTSSYE. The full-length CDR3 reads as CASSFAGTSSYEQYF.

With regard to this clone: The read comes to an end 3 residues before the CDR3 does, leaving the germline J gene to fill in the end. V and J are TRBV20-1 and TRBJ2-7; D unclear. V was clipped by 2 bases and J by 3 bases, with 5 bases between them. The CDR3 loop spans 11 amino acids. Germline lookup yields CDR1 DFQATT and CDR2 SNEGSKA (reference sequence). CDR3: CSARTNYEQYF. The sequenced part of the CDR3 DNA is TGCAGTGCTAGAACAAACTACGAG.

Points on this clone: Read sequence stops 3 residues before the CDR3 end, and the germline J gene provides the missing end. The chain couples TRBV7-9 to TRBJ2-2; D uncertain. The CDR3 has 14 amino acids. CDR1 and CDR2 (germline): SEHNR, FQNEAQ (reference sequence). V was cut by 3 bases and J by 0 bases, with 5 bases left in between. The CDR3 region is CASSLATNTGELFF. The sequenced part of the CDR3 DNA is TGTGCCAGCAGCTTGGCAACGAACACCGGGGAG. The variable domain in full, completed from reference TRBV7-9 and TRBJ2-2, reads DTGVSQNPRHKITKRGQNVTFRCDPISEHNRLYWYRQTLGQGPEFLTYFQNEAQLEKSRLLSDRFSAERPKGSFSTLEIQRTEQGDSAMYLCASSLATNTGELFFGEGSRLTVL.

The DNA read from the CDR3 is TGCGCCAGCAGCTTGGGACAGGGGGCGCTTTATGGC. Its protein product is CASSLGQGALYG. The whole CDR3 protein is CASSLGQGALYGYTF. The chain is built from TRBV5-1 and TRBJ1-2; the match to TRBD1 covers 10 bases. The CDR3 end lies 3 residues beyond the end of the read and is filled in from the germline J gene. Germline CDR1 SGHRS, CDR2 YFSETQ. Unmatched junction bases numbered 4, after V lost 0 bases and J lost 5 bases. This CDR3 is built from 15 residues.

CDR3 DNA, as far as it was read: TGTGCCAGCAGCTTGCCAGGGGGCGAAGAGACG. This translates into CASSLPGGEET. The complete CDR3 reads CASSLPGGEETQYF. V gene TRBV5-6 combines with J gene TRBJ2-3; 8 bases map to TRBD1. The missing CDR3 end, 3 residues past where the read stops, is filled in from the germline J gene. Germline CDR1 reads SGHDT; CDR2 reads YYEEEE. The CDR3 loop spans 14 amino acids.

Incomplete CDR3 DNA: TGCAGCGTTGAAGAAGGGGGACTAGCGGGAGAGTTGGAGACC. Translation: CSVEEGGLAGELET. The whole CDR3 sequence is CSVEEGGLAGELETQYF. The V and J genes are TRBV29-1 and TRBJ2-5, with 14 bases fitting TRBD2. The read terminates 3 residues before the CDR3 end, so the remaining end is supplied by the germline J gene. The CDR3 has 17 amino acids. CDR1 is SQVTM, CDR2 ANQGSEA, per germline. The V and J ends lost 0 bases and 5 bases, in that order; junction bases with no gene match: 8.

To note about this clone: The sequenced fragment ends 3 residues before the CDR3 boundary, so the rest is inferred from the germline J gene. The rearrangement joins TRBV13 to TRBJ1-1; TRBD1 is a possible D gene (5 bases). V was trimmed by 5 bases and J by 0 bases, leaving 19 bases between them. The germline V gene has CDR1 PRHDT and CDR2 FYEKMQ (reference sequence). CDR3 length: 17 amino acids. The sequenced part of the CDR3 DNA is TGTGCCAGCAGCGCAGCCGGGGGAGGAGGCCTGAACACTGAA. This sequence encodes CASSAAGGGGLNTE. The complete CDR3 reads CASSAAGGGGLNTEAFF.

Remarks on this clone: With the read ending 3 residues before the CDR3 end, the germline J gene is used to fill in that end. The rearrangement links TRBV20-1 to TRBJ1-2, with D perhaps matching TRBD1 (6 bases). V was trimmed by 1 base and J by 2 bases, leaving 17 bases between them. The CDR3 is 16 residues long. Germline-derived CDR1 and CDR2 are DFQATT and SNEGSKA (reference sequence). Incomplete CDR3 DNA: TGCAGTGCTAGAGTAGGACGACAGGTGGTGAACTATGGC. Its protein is CSARVGRQVVNYG. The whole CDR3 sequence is CSARVGRQVVNYGYTF.

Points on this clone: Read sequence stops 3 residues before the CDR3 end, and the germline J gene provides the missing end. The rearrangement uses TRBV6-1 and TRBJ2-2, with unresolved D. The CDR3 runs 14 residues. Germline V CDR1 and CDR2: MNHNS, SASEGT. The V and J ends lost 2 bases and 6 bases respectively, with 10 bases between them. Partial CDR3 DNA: TGTGCCAGCAGTGAAACTATACGAGCCGGGGAG. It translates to CASSETIRAGE. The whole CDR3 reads CASSETIRAGELFF.

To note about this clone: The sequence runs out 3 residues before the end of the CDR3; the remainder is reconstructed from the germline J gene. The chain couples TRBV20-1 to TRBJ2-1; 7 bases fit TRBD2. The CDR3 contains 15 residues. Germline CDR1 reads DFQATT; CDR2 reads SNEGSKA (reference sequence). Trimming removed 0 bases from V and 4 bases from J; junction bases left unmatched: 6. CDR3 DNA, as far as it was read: TGCAGTGCTAGAGATCTAAGCGGGGATTACAATGAG. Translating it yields CSARDLSGDYNE. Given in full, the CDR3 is CSARDLSGDYNEQFF.

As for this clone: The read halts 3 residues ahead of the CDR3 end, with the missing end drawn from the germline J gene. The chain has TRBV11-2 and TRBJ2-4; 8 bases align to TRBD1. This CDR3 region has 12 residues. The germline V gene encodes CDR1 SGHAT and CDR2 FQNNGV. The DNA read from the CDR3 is TGTGCCAGCAGCCCGGGGACAGGTTCT. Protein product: CASSPGTGS. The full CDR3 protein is CASSPGTGSQYF.

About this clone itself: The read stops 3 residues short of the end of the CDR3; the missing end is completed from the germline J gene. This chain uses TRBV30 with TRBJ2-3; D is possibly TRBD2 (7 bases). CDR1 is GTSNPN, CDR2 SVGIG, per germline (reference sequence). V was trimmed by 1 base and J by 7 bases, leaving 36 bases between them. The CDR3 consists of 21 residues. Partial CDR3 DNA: TGTGCCTGGAGTGAATTCGGGGGGCCCCGGCGGGAGAGCGGTAGGGTGAATACG. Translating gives CAWSEFGGPRRESGRVNT. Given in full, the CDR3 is CAWSEFGGPRRESGRVNTQYF.

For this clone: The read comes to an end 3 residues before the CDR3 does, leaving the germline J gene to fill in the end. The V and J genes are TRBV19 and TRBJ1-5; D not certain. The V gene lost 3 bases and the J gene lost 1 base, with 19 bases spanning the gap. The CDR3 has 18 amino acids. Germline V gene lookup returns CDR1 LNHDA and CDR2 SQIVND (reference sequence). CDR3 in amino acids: CASSMGRSFSGSNQPQHF. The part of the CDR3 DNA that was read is TGTGCCAGTAGTATGGGTCGCAGCTTCTCCGGGAGCAATCAGCCC.

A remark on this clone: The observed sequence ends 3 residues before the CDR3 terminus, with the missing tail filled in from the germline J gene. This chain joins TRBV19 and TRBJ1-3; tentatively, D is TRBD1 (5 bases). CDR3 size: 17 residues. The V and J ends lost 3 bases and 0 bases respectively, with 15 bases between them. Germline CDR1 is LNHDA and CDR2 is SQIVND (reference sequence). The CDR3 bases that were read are TGTGCCAGTAGTATTAATCGCGCGAGGGGCTCTGGAAACACC. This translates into CASSINRARGSGNT. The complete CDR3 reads CASSINRARGSGNTIYF. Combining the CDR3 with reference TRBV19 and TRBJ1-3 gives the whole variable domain DGGITQSPKYLFRKEGQNVTLSCEQNLNHDAMYWYRQDPGQGLRLIYYSQIVNDFQKGDIAEGYSVSREKKESFPLTVTSAQKNPTAFYLCASSINRARGSGNTIYFGEGSWLTVV.

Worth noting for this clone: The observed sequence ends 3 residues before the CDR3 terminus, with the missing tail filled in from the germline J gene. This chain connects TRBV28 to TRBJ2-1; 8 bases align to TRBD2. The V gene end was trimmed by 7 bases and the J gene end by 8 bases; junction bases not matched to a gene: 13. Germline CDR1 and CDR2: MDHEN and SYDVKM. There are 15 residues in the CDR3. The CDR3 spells CASTPTGSGSYEQFF. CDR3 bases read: TGTGCCAGCACTCCCACCGGCAGCGGGAGCTATGAG.

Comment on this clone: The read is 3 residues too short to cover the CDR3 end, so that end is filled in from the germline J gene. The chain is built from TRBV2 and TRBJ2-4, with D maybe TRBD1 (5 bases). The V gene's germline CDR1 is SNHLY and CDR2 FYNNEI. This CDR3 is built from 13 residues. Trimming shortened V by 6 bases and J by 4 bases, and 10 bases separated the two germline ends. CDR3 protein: CASRGPNKNIQYF. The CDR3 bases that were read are TGTGCCAGCAGGGGGCCAAATAAAAACATT.

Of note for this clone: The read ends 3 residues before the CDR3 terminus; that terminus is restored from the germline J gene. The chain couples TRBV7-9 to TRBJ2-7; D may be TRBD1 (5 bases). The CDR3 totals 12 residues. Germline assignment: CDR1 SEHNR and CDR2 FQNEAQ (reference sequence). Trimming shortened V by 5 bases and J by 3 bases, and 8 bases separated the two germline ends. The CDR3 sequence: CASSPTVYEQYF. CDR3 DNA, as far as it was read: TGTGCCAGCAGCCCGACAGTCTACGAG. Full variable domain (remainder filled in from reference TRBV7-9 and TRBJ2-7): DTGVSQNPRHKITKRGQNVTFRCDPISEHNRLYWYRQTLGQGPEFLTYFQNEAQLEKSRLLSDRFSAERPKGSFSTLEIQRTEQGDSAMYLCASSPTVYEQYFGPGTRLTVT.

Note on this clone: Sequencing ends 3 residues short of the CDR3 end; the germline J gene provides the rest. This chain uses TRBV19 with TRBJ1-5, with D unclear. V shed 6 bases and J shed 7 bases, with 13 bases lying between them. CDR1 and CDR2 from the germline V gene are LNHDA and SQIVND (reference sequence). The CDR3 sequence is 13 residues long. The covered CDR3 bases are TGTGCCAGTAGCTTAGCGCGGAGACAGCCC. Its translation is CASSLARRQP. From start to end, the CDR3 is CASSLARRQPQHF. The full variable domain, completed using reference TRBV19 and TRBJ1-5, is DGGITQSPKYLFRKEGQNVTLSCEQNLNHDAMYWYRQDPGQGLRLIYYSQIVNDFQKGDIAEGYSVSREKKESFPLTVTSAQKNPTAFYLCASSLARRQPQHFGDGTRLSIL.

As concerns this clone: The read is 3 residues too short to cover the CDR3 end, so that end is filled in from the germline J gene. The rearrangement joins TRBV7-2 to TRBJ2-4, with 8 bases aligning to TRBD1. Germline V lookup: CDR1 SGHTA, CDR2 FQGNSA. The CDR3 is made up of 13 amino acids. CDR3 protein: CASSLGTGNGQYF. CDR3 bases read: TGTGCCAGCAGCTTAGGGACAGGGAATGGT.